The 9 T cell receptor beta chains below all came from one sample that was sequenced in a study of blood T cells in healthy people across ages. A second PCR, run for about 7 to 11 cycles, used a sample-barcoded 5' primer plus a J-beta primer mix. TCRdb reprocessed the 5' RACE reads via MiXCR and lists one record per CDR3 protein. The repertoire consists of approximately 1.5 million distinct CDR3 sequences, with approximately 43% occurring once and the leading ten covering around 4%. Sequencing was carried out using blood. These receptors all stem from a woman aged 18-29 years in good health.

V usage is TRBV28 and J usage is TRBJ2-7, with a tentative D call TRBD1 (6 bases). The V gene's germline CDR1 is MDHEN and CDR2 SYDVKM. Trimming left V 4 bases short and J 4 bases short, with 8 bases between. This CDR3 has 12 amino acids. CDR3 residues: CASSSGEYEQYF. The CDR3 region has the DNA TGTGCCAGCAGTTCAGGGGAGTACGAGCAGTACTTC.

This clonotype was found once. The chain has TRBV7-2 and TRBJ2-1; 7 bases match TRBD2. This CDR3 comprises 14 residues. The germline CDR1 and CDR2 sequences are SGHTA and FQGNSA. Trimming at V came to 7 bases and at J to 4 bases, leaving 7 bases not matched to a gene. The CDR3 sequence: CASTQAGPYNEQFF. Written as DNA, the CDR3 is TGTGCCAGCACCCAAGCGGGGCCTTACAATGAGCAGTTCTTC.

The chain joins TRBV4-1 to TRBJ1-3; the D is unclear. V was clipped by 5 bases and J by 0 bases, with 14 bases between them. Germline V lookup: CDR1 MGHRA, CDR2 YSYEKL. There are 16 residues in the CDR3. The CDR3 sequence is CASSSSPGDSGNTIYF. The CDR3 DNA follows: TGCGCCAGCAGCTCCTCTCCCGGGGACTCTGGAAACACCATATATTTT.

The chain employs TRBV4-1 and TRBJ1-1; D call uncertain. V lost 5 bases and J lost 1, with 8 bases in between. The length of the CDR3 is 13 residues. Germline V gene data show CDR1 as MGHRA and CDR2 as YSYEKL. CDR3 sequence (DNA): TGCGCCAGCAGCACGATAGCGAACACTGAAGCTTTCTTT. Protein product: CASSTIANTEAFF.

The V gene is TRBV18, the J gene TRBJ2-3, with D perhaps matching TRBD2 (6 bases). CDR1 is KGHSH, CDR2 LQKENI, per germline. Between the trimmed V and J ends, which lost 2 bases and 2 bases, there was a span of 11 bases. The CDR3 contains 15 residues. CDR3 nucleotide sequence: TGTGCCAGCTCACCAGTGGCGGGGCCCACAGATACGCAGTATTTT. Its protein is CASSPVAGPTDTQYF.

The rearrangement links TRBV4-3 to TRBJ1-1; no definite D call. Trimming stripped 2 bases from V and 7 bases from J, with 17 bases between. The CDR3 is made up of 15 amino acids. Germline V CDR1 and CDR2: LGHNA, YSLEER. CDR3 residues: CASSQSRAAISEAFF. As DNA, the CDR3 is TGCGCCAGCAGCCAAAGTAGGGCAGCGATAAGTGAAGCTTTCTTT.

A few counts support this clonotype. The chain uses TRBV20-1 and TRBJ2-6; 7 bases are shared with TRBD1. In germline, CDR1 is DFQATT, CDR2 SNEGSKA (reference sequence). The J segment lost 4 bases and the V segment lost 6 bases, leaving 6 bases of the junction unmatched. This CDR3 is 14 amino acids long. CDR3 region: CSARGITGANVLTF. The CDR3 nucleotides are TGCAGTGCCAGGGGGATTACCGGGGCCAACGTCCTGACTTTC.

The chain links TRBV25-1 to TRBJ2-1; perhaps TRBD2 as D (6 bases). This CDR3 region has 15 residues. The germline V gene has CDR1 MGHDK and CDR2 SYGVNS. V shed 5 bases and J shed 3 bases, with 14 bases lying between them. CDR3: CASSPPGVHYNEQFF. In DNA form, the CDR3 reads TGTGCCAGCAGTCCCCCGGGGGTTCACTACAATGAGCAGTTCTTC.

The chain has TRBV6-1 and TRBJ2-3; D unclear. V was clipped by 1 base and J by 6 bases, with 14 bases between them. The germline CDR1 and CDR2 sequences are MNHNS and SASEGT. CDR3 size: 15 residues. The CDR3: CASSEDTVPGDTQYF. The CDR3, as DNA: TGTGCCAGCAGTGAAGACACAGTCCCTGGGGATACGCAGTATTTT.